The 23 T cell receptor beta chains below were found in one sample sequenced in a study of cytomegalovirus exposure and HLA in healthy donors. Vbeta (60) and Jbeta (13) primers were used in the PCR. Measured with immunoSEQ multiplex PCR; TCRdb has only the in-frame clones, and not every one. The table shows about 93,000 clones, with around three quarters occurring only once. The sample was PBMCs. These receptors came from a young man in good health and CMV-seronegative.

In the case of this clone: Other DNA sequences in this specimen translate into the identical CDR3. The CDR3 loop reads CASSLAGTGVPDTQYF. In DNA, the CDR3 is TGCGCCAGCAGCTTGGCCGGGACGGGGGTCCCAGATACGCAGTATTTT. V usage is TRBV5-1 and J usage is TRBJ2-3; the D gene is possibly TRBD2 (6 bases). Deletions cut 0 bases from V and 4 bases from J, with 15 bases between. Per germline, CDR1 SGHRS and CDR2 YFSETQ. The length of the CDR3 is 16 residues. Combining the CDR3 with reference TRBV5-1 and TRBJ2-3 gives the whole variable domain KAGVTQTPRYLIKTRGQQVTLSCSPISGHRSVSWYQQTPGQGLQFLFEYFSETQRNKGNFPGRFSGRQFSNSRSEMNVSTLELGDSALYLCASSLAGTGVPDTQYFGPGTRLTVL.

The J gene is TRBJ2-5, the V gene TRBV9; no clear D. CDR1 and CDR2 (germline): SGDLS, YYNGEE. Trimming took 4 bases from V and 5 from J, leaving 12 bases between them. The CDR3 extends over 13 amino acids. The DNA for the CDR3 is TGTGCCAGCAGCCCCTCCCCCCCGGAGACCCAGTACTTC. Translated: CASSPSPPETQYF.

This CDR3 reads CASSGTGRLEQYF. CDR3 DNA sequence: TGTGCCAGCAGTGGGACAGGGAGGCTCGAGCAGTACTTC. The V call is TRBV6-5, the J call TRBJ2-7, with 9 positions matching TRBD1. This CDR3 spans 13 amino acids. CDR1 is MNHEY, CDR2 SVGAGI, per germline. V gave up 5 bases and J gave up 6 bases; unmatched junction bases: 5.

The J gene is TRBJ2-2, the V gene TRBV9; 8 positions agree with TRBD1. CDR1 and CDR2 (germline): SGDLS, YYNGEE. The CDR3 totals 14 residues. J gave up 7 bases and V 4 bases, and 6 bases lay outside the gene matches. The chain's CDR3 is CASSRDRGHGELFF. The CDR3 nucleotides are TGTGCCAGCAGCCGAGACAGGGGTCACGGGGAGCTGTTTTTT. The variable domain in full, completed from reference TRBV9 and TRBJ2-2, reads DSGVTQTPKHLITATGQRVTLRCSPRSGDLSVYWYQQSLDQGLQFLIQYYNGEERAKGNILERFSAQQFPDLHSELNLSSLELGDSALYFCASSRDRGHGELFFGEGSRLTVL.

The rearrangement links TRBV11-2 to TRBJ1-4; 10 nucleotides line up with TRBD1. Germline CDR1 reads SGHAT; CDR2 reads FQNNGV. Trimming cost V 4 bases and J 4 bases; bases outside gene matches: 9. The CDR3 sequence is 17 residues long. CDR3 amino acids: CASSSRPGDRGNEKLFF. Written as DNA, the CDR3 is TGTGCCAGCAGCTCCCGTCCCGGGGACAGGGGTAATGAAAAACTGTTTTTT.

The rearrangement uses TRBV28 and TRBJ2-1; D ambiguous. CDR3 length: 14 amino acids. V dropped 6 bases and J dropped 0 bases, with 9 bases sitting between them. CDR1 MDHEN and CDR2 SYDVKM come from the germline V gene. The CDR3 DNA follows: TGTGCCAGCAGATTCCCGGGCTCCTACAATGAGCAGTTCTTC. This codes for CASRFPGSYNEQFF.

The genes are TRBV7-9 and TRBJ2-1, with D perhaps matching TRBD2 (5 bases). The ends were cut back, 0 bases at V and 8 bases at J, with 14 bases in the middle. The CDR3 loop spans 15 amino acids. Germline CDR1 reads SEHNR; CDR2 reads FQNEAQ (reference sequence). DNA for the CDR3: TGTGCCAGCAGCTTAGCACTCACTAGGCTCCATGAGCAGTTCTTC. It translates to CASSLALTRLHEQFF.

The chain employs TRBV9 and TRBJ2-1, with 8 nucleotides matching TRBD2. V shed 0 bases, J shed 0 bases, and the junction held 5 bases outside the gene matches. Germline V gene data show CDR1 as SGDLS and CDR2 as YYNGEE. CDR3 length equals 17 residues. The DNA for the CDR3 is TGTGCCAGCAGCGTAGGGGGCGGGGGGCCCTCCTACAATGAGCAGTTCTTC. Translating it yields CASSVGGGGPSYNEQFF.

This CDR3 is CASRRSYGAAEAFF. CDR3 nucleotide sequence: TGTGCCAGCAGACGTTCATATGGGGCCGCTGAAGCTTTCTTT. The chain has TRBV21-1 and TRBJ1-1; TRBD1 was called by the table and not checked on the DNA. TRBV21-1 is a documented pseudogene. This CDR3 region has 14 residues.

The rearrangement joins TRBV9 to TRBJ2-5; 13 bases match TRBD2. The ends lost 3 bases at V and 4 bases at J; junction bases unmatched: 6. The CDR3 is 16 amino acids. Per germline, CDR1 SGDLS and CDR2 YYNGEE. CDR3 loop: CASSERLAGGRETQYF. The DNA for the CDR3 is TGTGCCAGCAGCGAACGACTAGCGGGAGGTCGAGAGACCCAGTACTTC.

This clone has just one count. This chain uses TRBV19 with TRBJ2-3, with TRBD2 as a possible D gene (5 bases). The CDR3 runs 15 residues. V was cut by 2 bases and J by 3 bases, with 12 bases left in between. Looked up from germline, CDR1 is LNHDA and CDR2 is SQIVND (reference sequence). For the CDR3, the DNA is TGTGCCAGTAGTATATCCGGGAAGGTAACAGATACGCAGTATTTT. Translation: CASSISGKVTDTQYF. Supplemented by reference TRBV19 and TRBJ2-3, the full variable domain reads DGGITQSPKYLFRKEGQNVTLSCEQNLNHDAMYWYRQDPGQGLRLIYYSQIVNDFQKGDIAEGYSVSREKKESFPLTVTSAQKNPTAFYLCASSISGKVTDTQYFGPGTRLTVL.

The chain carries TRBV9 and TRBJ2-7; 15 bases agree with TRBD2. CDR1 is SGDLS and CDR2 is YYNGEE in the germline V gene. The CDR3 sequence is 16 residues long. Losses at the gene ends were 3 bases for V and 3 bases for J; bases not matched to a gene: 4. The CDR3 DNA reads TGTGCCAGCAGCGAGGGGACTAGCGGGGGGCACTACGAGCAGTACTTC. Translating gives CASSEGTSGGHYEQYF.

This clone was picked up a small number of times. This chain links TRBV6-1 with TRBJ1-2; D perhaps matches TRBD1 (6 bases). V dropped 9 bases and J dropped 4 bases, with 21 bases sitting between them. This CDR3 is 15 amino acids long. CDR1 MNHNS and CDR2 SASEGT come from the germline V gene. CDR3 in DNA: TGTGCCAGTCACCCCATGGCGGGGGGGCCCTATGGCTACACCTTC. Its translation: CASHPMAGGPYGYTF.

The chain recombines TRBV5-4 with TRBJ2-7; 10 nucleotides agree with TRBD1. CDR3 length equals 15 residues. Looked up from germline, CDR1 is SGHNT and CDR2 is YYREEE (reference sequence). Germline trimming cut 2 bases from V and 9 bases from J; bases unmatched to any gene: 11. The CDR3 protein is CASSFRDRGSPAQYF. For the CDR3, the DNA is TGTGCCAGCAGCTTCCGGGACAGGGGCAGTCCCGCGCAGTACTTC.

V and J are TRBV7-2 and TRBJ1-5; no clear D gene. The CDR3 length is 15 residues. The V and J ends lost 2 bases and 5 bases respectively, with 13 bases between them. Germline V gives CDR1 SGHTA, CDR2 FQGNSA. CDR3 sequence reads: CASSLIGGLYQPQHF. CDR3 in DNA: TGTGCCAGCAGCTTAATTGGAGGGCTTTATCAGCCCCAGCATTTT.

The J gene is TRBJ1-2, the V gene TRBV7-2; D not certain. V gave up 9 bases and J gave up 5 bases, with 10 bases separating them. From germline, CDR1 is SGHTA and CDR2 FQGNSA. This CDR3 comprises 11 residues. In nucleotides, the CDR3 is TGTGCCAGATCGACGGGATATGGCTACACCTTC. Its translation is CARSTGYGYTF.

V and J are TRBV7-2 and TRBJ1-2; possible D gene TRBD1, 6 bases. With 1 base removed from V and 3 bases from J, the gap between germline ends came to 12 bases. CDR1 is SGHTA and CDR2 is FQGNSA in the germline V gene. This CDR3 has 15 amino acids. DNA for the CDR3: TGTGCCAGCAGCTTAGGAAGTAGGGGGTACTATGGCTACACCTTC. Amino acids: CASSLGSRGYYGYTF.

The chain combines TRBV27 with TRBJ2-1; 8 bases fit TRBD1. The ends lost 6 bases at V and 1 base at J; junction bases unmatched: 5. Germline values: CDR1 MNHEY, CDR2 SMNVEV (reference sequence). The CDR3 runs to 15 residues. CDR3 amino acids: CASRSGTGSYNEQFF. CDR3 DNA sequence: TGTGCCAGCAGGTCGGGGACAGGTTCCTACAATGAGCAGTTCTTC.

This clone was detected only a few times. CDR3 protein: CASSLLAGAKNTEAFF. The CDR3 region has the DNA TGTGCCAGCAGTTTATTGGCAGGGGCCAAGAACACTGAAGCTTTCTTT. The chain combines TRBV27 with TRBJ1-1; D is perhaps TRBD1 (6 bases). Germline V lookup: CDR1 MNHEY, CDR2 SMNVEV (reference sequence). V lost 1 base to trimming and J lost 1 base, with 13 bases between them. The CDR3 covers 16 residues.

This chain links TRBV7-5 with TRBJ2-1; TRBD1, the D gene given by the table, was not confirmed from the DNA. TRBV7-5 is described as a pseudogene. This CDR3 comprises 19 residues. The CDR3 protein is CARSLVEGRGLPGYNEQFF. CDR3 bases: TGTGCCAGAAGCTTAGTGGAAGGAAGGGGCCTGCCAGGTTACAATGAGCAGTTCTTC.

The chain employs TRBV7-9 and TRBJ1-1, with D perhaps TRBD1 (6 bases). The length of the CDR3 is 14 residues. Germline lookup yields CDR1 SEHNR and CDR2 FQNEAQ (reference sequence). Between the trimmed V and J ends, which lost 10 bases and 1 base, there was a span of 16 bases. This chain's CDR3 is CATWVRGRNTEAFF. The CDR3 bases are TGTGCCACGTGGGTCAGGGGTAGGAACACTGAAGCTTTCTTT.

This clone appeared a single time. The chain couples TRBV6-1 to TRBJ1-4; TRBD1 agrees at 8 bases. The V and J ends lost 3 bases and 0 bases, in that order; junction bases with no gene match: 3. The CDR3 loop spans 16 amino acids. CDR1 is MNHNS and CDR2 is SASEGT in the germline V gene. For the CDR3, the DNA is TGTGCCAGCAGTGAGCTGGACAGGGCAACTAATGAAAAACTGTTTTTT. Translation gives CASSELDRATNEKLFF.

J is TRBJ2-7 and V is TRBV6-1; 7 bases align to TRBD1. The CDR3 extends over 14 amino acids. Germline V gene lookup returns CDR1 MNHNS and CDR2 SASEGT. J gave up 5 bases and V 8 bases, and 12 bases lay outside the gene matches. The DNA for the CDR3 is TGTGCCAGCCCACGGGACAGTTTTTTTCACGAGCAGTACTTC. This sequence encodes CASPRDSFFHEQYF.